The 18 T cell receptor beta chains presented below share a single source sample, sequenced in a study of T cell responses to AZD1222 COVID-19 vaccine. This table comes from immunoSEQ multiplex PCR, and its TCRdb copy is limited to in-frame clones, with some not included. The data show around 100,000 clones, approximately 93% seen once. The sample in question was peripheral blood, obtained on day 0 of AZD1222 vaccination. Receptors originate from an adult in good health.

Written as DNA, the CDR3 is TGTGCCAGCATAAATAGCGGGCGGCACTACGAGCAGTACTTC. Its protein is CASINSGRHYEQYF. The gene calls are TRBV28 and TRBJ2-7; 7 bases are shared with TRBD2. This CDR3 is built from 14 residues. With V trimmed by 7 bases and J by 3 bases, 9 bases remained unmatched. Germline CDR1 reads MDHEN; CDR2 reads SYDVKM.

The chain couples TRBV4-2 to TRBJ1-1; D unresolved. The germline V and J ends were trimmed by 2 bases and 1 base, with 8 bases remaining between them. CDR1 and CDR2 (germline): LGHNA, YNFKEQ. CDR3 length: 14 amino acids. For the CDR3, the DNA is TGTGCCAGCAGCCAACCTAACGGGAACACTGAAGCTTTCTTT. Its protein product is CASSQPNGNTEAFF.

The chain couples TRBV28 to TRBJ2-3, with D possibly matching TRBD2 (6 bases). V gave up 3 bases and J gave up 3 bases, with 16 bases separating them. Germline loops: CDR1 MDHEN, CDR2 SYDVKM. The CDR3 is 16 residues long. The CDR3 DNA reads TGTGCCAGCAGTTTGTTCGGGGCGGGAATGACAGATACGCAGTATTTT. This gives the protein CASSLFGAGMTDTQYF.

The chain carries TRBV4-1 and TRBJ1-1; D is possibly TRBD1 (5 bases). The CDR3 runs to 14 residues. CDR1 MGHRA and CDR2 YSYEKL come from the germline V gene. Trimming shortened V by 0 bases and J by 6 bases, and 11 bases separated the two germline ends. CDR3 in amino acids: CASSQDQGTPEAFF. The CDR3 coding sequence is TGCGCCAGCAGCCAAGATCAGGGAACCCCTGAAGCTTTCTTT.

This chain links TRBV3-1 (or the pseudogene TRBV3-2) with TRBJ2-2; D possibly matches TRBD1 or TRBD2 (5 bases each). CDR1 is LGHDT, CDR2 YNNKEL, per germline (reference sequence). V was trimmed by 7 bases and J by 1 base, leaving 16 bases between them. The CDR3 is 16 amino acids. CDR3 loop: CASTPHGTLNTGELFF. The CDR3 DNA reads TGTGCCAGCACCCCCCACGGGACCCTGAACACCGGGGAGCTGTTTTTT.

The V gene is TRBV29-1, the J gene TRBJ2-5; 11 bases match TRBD1. Per germline, CDR1 SQVTM and CDR2 ANQGSEA. The CDR3 runs 14 residues. The V gene end was trimmed by 6 bases and the J gene end by 4 bases; junction bases not matched to a gene: 7. The CDR3 nucleotides read TGCAGCGTCATTCCCGGGACAGGGGGAGAGACCCAGTACTTC. This sequence encodes CSVIPGTGGETQYF. The whole variable domain, remainder taken from reference TRBV29-1 and TRBJ2-5, is SAVISQKPSRDICQRGTSLTIQCQVDSQVTMMFWYRQQPGQSLTLIATANQGSEATYESGFVIDKFPISRPNLTFSTLTVSNMSPEDSSIYLCSVIPGTGGETQYFGPGTRLLVL.

V and J are TRBV11-1 and TRBJ1-1; no definite D call. CDR3 size: 15 residues. Germline CDR1 is SGHAT and CDR2 is FQDESV (reference sequence). Trimming took 3 bases from V and 1 from J, leaving 12 bases between them. In DNA form, the CDR3 reads TGTGCCAGCAGCTTCAGTACCCCGGGGAACACTGAAGCTTTCTTT. It specifies CASSFSTPGNTEAFF.

The chain has TRBV2 and TRBJ2-3, with D possibly matching TRBD2 (6 bases). Trimming stripped 3 bases from V and 6 bases from J, with 13 bases between. Germline V CDR1 and CDR2: SNHLY, FYNNEI. The CDR3 loop spans 14 amino acids. In nucleotides, the CDR3 is TGTGCCAGCAGTGAGGAGGGTAGCGTGGATACGCAGTATTTT. Encoded protein: CASSEEGSVDTQYF.

This clone was picked up one time. The chain has TRBV4-3 and TRBJ2-5; TRBD2 might be the D (6 bases). Trimming took 4 bases from V and 5 from J, leaving 17 bases between them. The CDR3 sequence is 15 residues long. From germline, CDR1 is LGHNA and CDR2 YSLEER. Written as DNA, the CDR3 is TGCGCCAGCAGCCCTTCTAGCGCGCGGGGTGAGACCCAGTACTTC. Amino acid sequence: CASSPSSARGETQYF.

This rearrangement joins TRBV7-2 to TRBJ1-2; 9 bases map to TRBD1. The V segment lost 5 bases and the J segment 0 bases; nucleotides outside the gene matches: 4. The CDR3 loop spans 15 amino acids. Germline CDR1 and CDR2: SGHTA and FQGNSA. CDR3 sequence (DNA): TGTGCCAGCAGCGGGACAGGGCCAACTAACTATGGCTACACCTTC. Translating gives CASSGTGPTNYGYTF.

The chain employs TRBV9 and TRBJ2-6, with D uncertain. The germline V gene encodes CDR1 SGDLS and CDR2 YYNGEE. Trimming shortened V by 1 base and J by 2 bases, and 7 bases separated the two germline ends. CDR3 length: 15 amino acids. The CDR3 sequence is CASSVFSAGANVLTF. The CDR3 nucleotides are TGTGCCAGCAGCGTATTTTCAGCTGGGGCCAACGTCCTGACTTTC.

The gene calls are TRBV6-5 and TRBJ1-5; no definite D call. Trimming cost V 2 bases and J 5 bases, with 7 bases left between them. This CDR3 spans 13 amino acids. The V gene's germline CDR1 is MNHEY and CDR2 SVGAGI. DNA for the CDR3: TGTGCCAGCAGTTACCAAGGTCATCAGCCCCAGCATTTT. Translation gives CASSYQGHQPQHF.

In this sample, this clone turned up once. V and J are TRBV2 and TRBJ2-5; unclear D gene. V lost 3 bases to trimming and J lost 3 bases, with 8 bases between them. The CDR3 contains 13 residues. Germline V gene data show CDR1 as SNHLY and CDR2 as FYNNEI. The CDR3 DNA follows: TGTGCCAGCAGTGACGGCGAGAAAGAGACCCAGTACTTC. This codes for CASSDGEKETQYF.

The chain has TRBV27 and TRBJ2-3, with unresolved D. The CDR3 has 10 residues. Germline-derived CDR1 and CDR2 are MNHEY and SMNVEV (reference sequence). V was clipped by 6 bases and J by 6 bases, with 4 bases between them. The CDR3 DNA sequence: TGTGCCAGCAGGGGGGATACGCAGTATTTT. The encoded protein is CASRGDTQYF.

This clone was picked up a small number of times. This chain connects TRBV11-2 to TRBJ1-2; D gene unclear. V shed 3 bases and J shed 7 bases, with 9 bases lying between them. Germline lookup yields CDR1 SGHAT and CDR2 FQNNGV. The CDR3 runs to 12 residues. CDR3 nucleotide sequence: TGTGCCAGCAGCTTCCGATCAACTGGCTACACCTTC. Translating gives CASSFRSTGYTF.

The chain joins TRBV12-5 to TRBJ2-1; 7 bases map to TRBD2. Germline lookup yields CDR1 LGHNT and CDR2 FRNRAP. This CDR3 comprises 15 residues. V lost 6 bases and J lost 0; bases outside the gene matches: 5. Here the CDR3 reads CASGSREASYNEQFF. In DNA, the CDR3 is TGTGCTAGTGGGAGTCGGGAGGCCTCCTACAATGAGCAGTTCTTC.

J is TRBJ1-1 and V is TRBV28; D unclear. Germline CDR1 reads MDHEN; CDR2 reads SYDVKM. The CDR3 spans 14 residues. Trimming removed 3 bases from V and 1 base from J, with 9 bases in between. This CDR3 reads CASSFDTGNTEAFF. In nucleotides, the CDR3 is TGTGCCAGCAGTTTTGATACGGGGAACACTGAAGCTTTCTTT.

The chain combines TRBV10-3 with TRBJ2-7; 7 positions agree with TRBD1. V shed 2 bases, J shed 6 bases, and the junction held 10 bases outside the gene matches. The CDR3 has 15 amino acids. CDR1 is ENHRY, CDR2 SYGVKD, per germline. Here the CDR3 DNA reads TGTGCCATCAGTGAGGGGACAGCCTCGTCTTTCGAGCAGTACTTC. Translating it yields CAISEGTASSFEQYF.